A single sample gave rise to the 21 T cell receptor beta chains below, sequenced in a study of technical replicates of blood from several donors. Sequenced by immunoSEQ multiplex PCR; TCRdb stores in-frame clones only, minus some. The sample lists roughly 81,000 clones, 65% to 90% occurring once. The sample was PBMCs. These receptor sequences come from a human donor in good health. Some clones in this sample may be carry-over from other donors' samples.

This chain links TRBV30 with TRBJ2-7; TRBD2 might be the D (7 bases). The CDR3 is made up of 12 amino acids. Germline CDR1 reads GTSNPN; CDR2 reads SVGIG (reference sequence). CDR3 sequence (DNA): TGTGCTTATGGGAGGGGGACCTACGAGCAGTACTTC. Translation: CAYGRGTYEQYF.

The CDR3 spells CASSQNYPGFGQGITEAFF. The CDR3 nucleotides are TGTGCCAGCAGCCAAAATTATCCCGGGTTCGGACAGGGAATTACTGAAGCTTTCTTT. V is TRBV4-2 and J is TRBJ1-1; 8 bases map to TRBD1. V shed 2 bases and J 5 bases; nucleotides not matched to a gene: 19. The CDR3 extends over 19 amino acids. Germline CDR1 is LGHNA and CDR2 is YNFKEQ.

The chain carries TRBV9 and TRBJ2-5; 7 nucleotides agree with TRBD1. J was trimmed by 6 bases and V by 4 bases; bases with no gene match: 12. Germline CDR1 reads SGDLS; CDR2 reads YYNGEE. This CDR3 has 15 amino acids. The CDR3 region is CASSFEGQGVQTQYF. As DNA, the CDR3 is TGTGCCAGCAGCTTCGAGGGCCAGGGGGTTCAGACCCAGTACTTC.

This sequence joins TRBV6-1 and TRBJ1-1; 8 positions match TRBD1. The CDR3 covers 15 residues. Germline CDR1 MNHNS, CDR2 SASEGT. The V gene end was trimmed by 2 bases and the J gene end by 0 bases; junction bases not matched to a gene: 2. CDR3 region: CASSEQGQVNTEAFF. CDR3 bases: TGTGCCAGCAGTGAACAGGGACAGGTGAACACTGAAGCTTTCTTT.

J is TRBJ1-5 and V is TRBV29-1; D gene unclear. This CDR3 has 12 amino acids. V was pared by 6 bases and J by 3 bases, with 9 bases between. Germline V gives CDR1 SQVTM, CDR2 ANQGSEA. CDR3 nucleotide sequence: TGCAGCGTCGCCGGTGCCAATCAGCCCCAGCATTTT. Its protein is CSVAGANQPQHF.

The chain uses TRBV6-5 and TRBJ2-3; TRBD2 is a possible D gene (6 bases). The V gene lost 7 bases and the J gene lost 12 bases, with 17 bases spanning the gap. Looked up from germline, CDR1 is MNHEY and CDR2 is SVGAGI. The length of the CDR3 is 12 residues. The DNA of the CDR3 is TGTGCCAGCATCCTGGAGGGAGGCCCCCAGTATTTT. Translated: CASILEGGPQYF.

The chain combines TRBV7-3 with TRBJ2-1; the D gene is possibly TRBD2 (6 bases). The germline V gene encodes CDR1 SGHTA and CDR2 FQGTGA. V lost 5 bases, J lost 7 bases, and 18 bases lay in between. The CDR3 runs 15 residues. The CDR3 loop is CASSPFSGGSNEQFF. The CDR3 nucleotides read TGTGCCAGCAGCCCCTTCTCCGGGGGAAGTAATGAGCAGTTCTTC.

This chain links TRBV4-1 with TRBJ1-1; D call uncertain. The V gene lost 1 base and the J gene lost 9 bases, with 12 bases spanning the gap. The germline gives CDR1 MGHRA, CDR2 YSYEKL. There are 13 residues in the CDR3. The CDR3 coding sequence is TGCGCCAGCAGCCAAGGGTCAGGCTATCAAGCTTTCTTT. Its protein product is CASSQGSGYQAFF.

This clone was seen a few times. The V and J genes are TRBV18 and TRBJ2-7; 8 bases fit TRBD2. This CDR3 is 14 amino acids long. The germline V gene encodes CDR1 KGHSH and CDR2 LQKENI. The V segment lost 3 bases and the J segment 3 bases; nucleotides outside the gene matches: 4. The CDR3 DNA reads TGTGCCAGCTCACCCCATAGCGGGAACTACGAGCAGTACTTC. Translation gives CASSPHSGNYEQYF.

The genes are TRBV27 and TRBJ2-7; 9 nucleotides align to TRBD1. The CDR3 spans 17 residues. The V and J ends lost 1 base and 0 bases, in that order; junction bases with no gene match: 7. The germline V gene has CDR1 MNHEY and CDR2 SMNVEV (reference sequence). The CDR3 DNA sequence: TGTGCCAGCAGTTTATTAACCGGGACAGGGTCCTCCTACGAGCAGTACTTC. As protein: CASSLLTGTGSSYEQYF.

This sequence joins TRBV5-1 and TRBJ1-5, with D tentatively TRBD1 (6 bases). The CDR3 extends over 15 amino acids. Trimming stripped 0 bases from V and 3 bases from J, with 10 bases between. Germline V CDR1 and CDR2: SGHRS, YFSETQ. CDR3 residues: CASSLGDKVNQPQHF. In DNA, the CDR3 is TGCGCCAGCAGCTTGGGGGACAAGGTCAATCAGCCCCAGCATTTT.

The V gene is TRBV5-6, the J gene TRBJ1-6; D perhaps matches TRBD1 (5 bases). Trimming shortened V by 0 bases and J by 10 bases, and 11 bases separated the two germline ends. The CDR3 contains 14 residues. Germline V gene sequence: CDR1 SGHDT, CDR2 YYEEEE. The CDR3 sequence: CASSLATEKSPLHF. CDR3 coding DNA: TGTGCCAGCAGCTTGGCGACAGAGAAATCACCCCTCCACTTT.

This chain joins TRBV12-5 and TRBJ2-7, with D perhaps matching TRBD2 (6 bases). CDR3 length equals 13 residues. Germline V gene sequence: CDR1 LGHNT, CDR2 FRNRAP. Trimming removed 8 bases at V and 1 base at J, with 12 bases between. The chain's CDR3 is CASSLAPSYEQYF. CDR3 bases: TGTGCTAGTAGCCTAGCGCCTTCCTACGAGCAGTACTTC.

This sequence joins TRBV7-2 and TRBJ1-2, with TRBD1 identical over 7 bases. CDR1 and CDR2 from the germline V gene are SGHTA and FQGNSA. This CDR3 has 15 residues. The J segment lost 0 bases and the V segment lost 7 bases, leaving 8 bases of the junction unmatched. The CDR3 bases are TGTGCCAGCAAGTATACAGGGGCTGCTAACTATGGCTACACCTTC. Protein product: CASKYTGAANYGYTF.

This clone was observed a single time. The chain employs TRBV4-3 and TRBJ2-7; 11 positions match TRBD2. The CDR3 covers 16 residues. V dropped 4 bases and J dropped 3; count of bases not matched to a gene: 8. The germline V gene has CDR1 LGHNA and CDR2 YSLEER. In DNA, the CDR3 is TGCGCCAGCAGCCCTGAATCTAGCGGGAGGATCTACGAGCAGTACTTC. As protein: CASSPESSGRIYEQYF.

Concerning this clone itself: A far larger clone is just one base off, so this is likely a read error. The genes are TRBV2 and TRBJ2-2; TRBD2 matches 8 bases. The CDR3 totals 14 residues. Germline CDR1 SNHLY, CDR2 FYNNEI. CDR3 loop: CTASGRAFTGELFF. In DNA, the CDR3 is TGTACCGCCTCCGGGAGGGCCTTCACCGGGGAGCTGTTTTTT.

The V call is TRBV13, the J call TRBJ2-5; D uncertain. Germline V gives CDR1 PRHDT, CDR2 FYEKMQ (reference sequence). The CDR3 has 14 amino acids. Trimming cost V 5 bases and J 5 bases, with 15 bases left between them. CDR3 sequence reads: CASSPIGRMETQYF. The CDR3 coding sequence is TGTGCCAGCAGCCCAATTGGGCGTATGGAGACCCAGTACTTC.

This chain links TRBV6-4 with TRBJ2-1, with 7 nucleotides matching TRBD2. V shed 6 bases and J 12 bases; nucleotides not matched to a gene: 20. The germline V gene encodes CDR1 MRHNA and CDR2 SNTAGT. The length of the CDR3 is 16 residues. CDR3 region: CASSDGLDGGPERQFF. The DNA for the CDR3 is TGTGCCAGCAGCGACGGACTAGATGGGGGACCGGAGAGGCAGTTCTTC.

The chain has TRBV27 and TRBJ2-6; D may be TRBD2 (6 bases). CDR3 length: 14 residues. V dropped 5 bases and J dropped 4 bases, with 9 bases sitting between them. Germline CDR1 reads MNHEY; CDR2 reads SMNVEV (reference sequence). The CDR3 nucleotides read TGTGCCAGCAGTACCCGGGGGGGGGCCAACGTCCTGACTTTC. The encoded protein is CASSTRGGANVLTF.

The chain joins TRBV2 to TRBJ1-5, with D tentatively TRBD1 (5 bases). V was pared by 3 bases and J by 6 bases, with 12 bases between. The germline CDR1 and CDR2 sequences are SNHLY and FYNNEI. This CDR3 has 14 residues. CDR3: CASSDLSGVQPQHF. DNA for the CDR3: TGTGCCAGCAGTGACCTTTCGGGGGTTCAGCCCCAGCATTTT.

This clone was recorded only once. The chain recombines TRBV7-2 with TRBJ2-1; 7 positions match TRBD2. The CDR3 is 14 amino acids. Germline CDR1 is SGHTA and CDR2 is FQGNSA. V was pared by 7 bases and J by 5 bases, with 8 bases of the junction left unmatched. The CDR3 sequence is CASTWGGSNNEQFF. The CDR3 coding sequence is TGTGCCAGCACTTGGGGGGGGAGCAACAATGAGCAGTTCTTC. The full variable domain, rest sourced from reference TRBV7-2 and TRBJ2-1, is GAGVSQSPSNKVTEKGKDVELRCDPISGHTALYWYRQSLGQGLEFLIYFQGNSAPDKSGLPSDRFSAERTGGSVSTLTIQRTQQEDSAVYLCASTWGGSNNEQFFGPGTRLTVL.